This T cell receptor (beta chain) was found in a study of STAT5B mutations in CD4+ large granular lymphocyte leukemia. Study-wide context: Healthy donors showed HLA-associated enrichment of the CDR3 'QG' motif. Broader study findings: About 25% of private leukemic clonotypes occurred rarely in other patients' non-leukemic repertoires. Data were not HLA-matched across samples.

TCRdb keeps only in-frame clones here, not all; method: immunoSEQ multiplex PCR. The data show 20,000 to 25,000 clones, with approximately 81% seen just once and 0.4% to 0.45% held by the top ten. The germline V and J ends were trimmed by 0 bases and 1 base, with 10 bases remaining between them. Germline loops: CDR1 MNHNY, CDR2 SVGAGI (reference sequence). There are 15 residues in the CDR3. A note on this clone: Its antigen remains unknown.

Controls came from buffy coats of healthy blood donors. The chain uses TRBV6-6 and TRBJ2-7, with D possibly being TRBD2 (6 bases). The sample consisted of CD4+ T cells from blood buffy coats. This TCR was sampled from a human donor in good health. The CDR3 loop is CASSYSTGRSYEQYF. The CDR3 DNA follows: TGTGCCAGCAGTTACTCGACCGGGAGATCCTACGAGCAGTACTTC.